This passage covers 24 T cell receptor beta chains from one sample sequenced in a study of T cell responses to AZD1222 COVID-19 vaccine. Profiling relied on immunoSEQ multiplex PCR, and the TCRdb table lists in-frame clones only, not all of them. The data show roughly 110,000 clones, about 90% seen once. Sequenced material: peripheral blood, taken 28 days after the second AZD1222 dose. These receptors originate from an adult who received the AZD1222 COVID-19 vaccine.

This chain uses TRBV5-1 with TRBJ2-1, with 11 nucleotides matching TRBD2. The trim removed 4 bases at V and 2 bases at J, leaving 2 bases unmatched. This CDR3 contains 15 residues. Per the germline V gene, CDR1 is SGHRS and CDR2 is YFSETQ. CDR3 region: CASSLLAGAYNEQFF. The CDR3 region has the DNA TGCGCCAGCAGCCTACTAGCGGGGGCCTACAATGAGCAGTTCTTC.

The J gene is TRBJ2-2, the V gene TRBV9; 10 bases map to TRBD2. The CDR3 spans 15 residues. Trimming at V came to 4 bases and at J to 6 bases, leaving 6 bases not matched to a gene. In germline, CDR1 is SGDLS, CDR2 YYNGEE. The CDR3 protein is CASSSQREGPGELFF. CDR3 bases: TGTGCCAGCAGCTCGCAGCGGGAGGGCCCCGGGGAGCTGTTTTTT.

The V gene is TRBV9, the J gene TRBJ2-6; D possibly corresponds to TRBD1 (6 bases). This CDR3 region has 18 residues. V lost 5 bases to trimming and J lost 0 bases, with 18 bases between them. Germline V lookup: CDR1 SGDLS, CDR2 YYNGEE. The CDR3 region has the DNA TGTGCCAGCAGTAAATTCCGGGACACCCTCTCTGGGGCCAACGTCCTGACTTTC. This sequence encodes CASSKFRDTLSGANVLTF.

The chain links TRBV19 to TRBJ1-1; tentatively, D is TRBD1 (6 bases). Germline loops: CDR1 LNHDA, CDR2 SQIVND (reference sequence). The CDR3 spans 14 residues. V lost 6 bases and J lost 1, with 12 bases in between. In DNA, the CDR3 is TGTGCCAGTAGCGCCGGAGGGGGGAACACTGAAGCTTTCTTT. Translation: CASSAGGGNTEAFF.

The chain recombines TRBV6-2 or TRBV6-3 with TRBJ2-5; D gene ambiguous. V was shortened by 6 bases and J by 2 bases, with 19 bases between the two germline ends. The germline gives CDR1 MNHEY, CDR2 SVGEGT. The CDR3 has 16 residues. CDR3 region: CASSFYALAAQETQYF. In nucleotides, the CDR3 is TGTGCCAGCAGCTTTTACGCGTTGGCTGCTCAAGAGACCCAGTACTTC.

The rearrangement uses TRBV29-1 and TRBJ1-1; D unclear. Germline V CDR1 and CDR2: SQVTM, ANQGSEA. V was cut by 3 bases and J by 5 bases, with 4 bases left in between. The CDR3 consists of 10 residues. The CDR3 sequence is CSVDGTEAFF. In nucleotides, the CDR3 is TGCAGCGTTGACGGGACTGAAGCTTTCTTT.

The V gene is TRBV10-3, the J gene TRBJ1-3, with no clear D. The CDR3 is made up of 13 amino acids. Looked up from germline, CDR1 is ENHRY and CDR2 is SYGVKD. V shed 8 bases and J shed 0 bases, with 8 bases lying between them. CDR3 protein: CAIADISGNTIYF. The DNA of the CDR3 is TGTGCCATCGCGGATATCTCTGGAAACACCATATATTTT.

The CDR3 reads CAIRRAGGDNEQFF. CDR3 DNA: TGTGCCATCCGTCGGGCGGGGGGGGACAATGAGCAGTTCTTC. V and J are TRBV10-3 and TRBJ2-1; 9 nucleotides line up with TRBD2. Per the germline V gene, CDR1 is ENHRY and CDR2 is SYGVKD. CDR3 length: 14 residues. The V gene end was trimmed by 8 bases and the J gene end by 5 bases; junction bases not matched to a gene: 7.

CDR3 protein: CASSRPRQGDVKNIQYF. Here the CDR3 DNA reads TGTGCCAGCAGTCGACCCCGCCAGGGGGATGTCAAAAACATTCAGTACTTC. The chain recombines TRBV28 with TRBJ2-4; 7 bases fit TRBD1. Losses at the gene ends were 5 bases for V and 3 bases for J; bases not matched to a gene: 13. The CDR3 covers 17 residues. The germline V gene has CDR1 MDHEN and CDR2 SYDVKM.

The V call is TRBV9, the J call TRBJ2-1, with TRBD2 matching 7 bases. This CDR3 spans 13 amino acids. The trim removed 7 bases at V and 8 bases at J, leaving 9 bases unmatched. Looked up from germline, CDR1 is SGDLS and CDR2 is YYNGEE. CDR3 protein: CASGLAVGDEQFF. CDR3 DNA: TGTGCCAGCGGCCTAGCGGTAGGGGATGAGCAGTTCTTC.

The gene calls are TRBV7-2 and TRBJ2-3; TRBD2 aligns across 12 bases. The CDR3 has 16 residues. Germline CDR1 SGHTA, CDR2 FQGNSA. Losses at the gene ends were 5 bases for V and 4 bases for J; bases not matched to a gene: 7. The CDR3 protein is CASSGGTSGLPDTQYF. Written as DNA, the CDR3 is TGTGCCAGCAGCGGGGGGACTAGCGGGCTCCCAGATACGCAGTATTTT.

The gene calls are TRBV18 and TRBJ1-5; D remains unclear. Germline V gene data show CDR1 as KGHSH and CDR2 as LQKENI. This CDR3 is built from 13 residues. V gave up 3 bases and J gave up 5 bases, with 8 bases separating them. The CDR3 reads CASSPLQDQPQHF. The CDR3 DNA follows: TGTGCCAGCTCACCTCTACAAGATCAGCCCCAGCATTTT.

This clone was counted once. The chain joins TRBV27 to TRBJ1-4; possibly TRBD1 for D (5 bases). V was pared by 3 bases and J by 0 bases, with 11 bases between. This CDR3 comprises 16 residues. Germline values: CDR1 MNHEY, CDR2 SMNVEV (reference sequence). In nucleotides, the CDR3 is TGTGCCAGCAGTTTCGTCAGGGCTGCAACTAATGAAAAACTGTTTTTT. Encoded protein: CASSFVRAATNEKLFF. The variable domain in full, with the rest retrieved from reference TRBV27 and TRBJ1-4, is EAQVTQNPRYLITVTGKKLTVTCSQNMNHEYMSWYRQDPGLGLRQIYYSMNVEVTDKGDVPEGYKVSRKEKRNFPLILESPSPNQTSLYFCASSFVRAATNEKLFFGSGTQLSVL.

This chain uses TRBV6-5 with TRBJ1-4; TRBD1 is a possible D gene (5 bases). The length of the CDR3 is 13 residues. The V gene lost 6 bases and the J gene lost 16 bases, with 21 bases spanning the gap. CDR1 and CDR2 (germline): MNHEY, SVGAGI. This chain's CDR3 is CASSPSGLGARFF. In nucleotides, the CDR3 is TGTGCCAGCAGCCCGTCAGGCTTAGGGGCTCGGTTTTTT.

This rearrangement joins TRBV3-1 (or the pseudogene TRBV3-2) to TRBJ2-2; D unresolved. V was clipped by 3 bases and J by 6 bases, with 14 bases between them. The CDR3 length is 15 residues. Germline V gives CDR1 LGHDT, CDR2 YNNKEL (reference sequence). The CDR3 sequence is CASSHPRGRSGELFF. The CDR3 bases are TGTGCCAGCAGCCACCCCCGCGGCAGGTCCGGGGAGCTGTTTTTT.

The chain employs TRBV6-5 and TRBJ2-1; D remains unclear. CDR1 and CDR2 from the germline V gene are MNHEY and SVGAGI. Trimming pared 2 bases from V and 8 bases from J, leaving 10 bases between. The CDR3 has 13 residues. This CDR3 reads CASSYLEGDEQFF. The DNA of the CDR3 is TGTGCCAGCAGTTACCTCGAAGGTGATGAGCAGTTCTTC.

The CDR3 DNA is TGTGCCAGCAGCTTAGCGAGGGACAGGGAGAATCAGCCCCAGCATTTT. It codes for CASSLARDRENQPQHF. The chain couples TRBV7-2 to TRBJ1-5, with 9 bases matching TRBD1. Losses at the gene ends were 0 bases for V and 4 bases for J; bases not matched to a gene: 4. CDR3 length equals 16 residues. Per the germline V gene, CDR1 is SGHTA and CDR2 is FQGNSA. The full variable domain, its missing parts supplied by reference TRBV7-2 and TRBJ1-5, is GAGVSQSPSNKVTEKGKDVELRCDPISGHTALYWYRQSLGQGLEFLIYFQGNSAPDKSGLPSDRFSAERTGGSVSTLTIQRTQQEDSAVYLCASSLARDRENQPQHFGDGTRLSIL.

The rearrangement links TRBV10-3 to TRBJ2-3, with TRBD2 matching over 8 bases. Looked up from germline, CDR1 is ENHRY and CDR2 is SYGVKD. Germline trimming cut 3 bases from V and 1 base from J; bases unmatched to any gene: 6. The CDR3 runs to 16 residues. CDR3 sequence: CAISDPGGAGTDTQYF. The CDR3 nucleotides read TGTGCCATCAGTGACCCGGGGGGGGCTGGCACAGATACGCAGTATTTT.

V gene TRBV4-1 combines with J gene TRBJ1-2; unclear D gene. The CDR3 has 15 amino acids. CDR1 and CDR2 from the germline V gene are MGHRA and YSYEKL. V lost 4 bases, J lost 0 bases, and 12 bases lay in between. DNA of the CDR3: TGCGCCAGCAGCCCCACAATGGGTCCTAACTATGGCTACACCTTC. This encodes CASSPTMGPNYGYTF.

The chain joins TRBV7-8 to TRBJ1-5; a possible D gene is TRBD1 (5 bases). CDR1 is SGHVS and CDR2 is FQNEAQ in the germline V gene. Trimming cost V 0 bases and J 0 bases, with 12 bases left between them. The CDR3 has 17 amino acids. CDR3 in amino acids: CASSLAAGGTSNQPQHF. In DNA form, the CDR3 reads TGTGCCAGCAGCTTAGCGGCGGGGGGAACTAGCAATCAGCCCCAGCATTTT.

The chain recombines TRBV2 with TRBJ2-7; the match to TRBD1 covers 8 bases. J lost 1 base, V lost 1 base, and 0 bases had no gene match. The CDR3 contains 14 residues. The germline CDR1 and CDR2 sequences are SNHLY and FYNNEI. CDR3 DNA: TGTGCCAGCAGTGAAGGGACAGGGTCCTACGAGCAGTACTTC. Its translation: CASSEGTGSYEQYF.

The chain recombines TRBV6-5 with TRBJ2-3; perhaps TRBD2 as D (6 bases). With 6 bases removed from V and 1 base from J, the gap between germline ends came to 11 bases. The CDR3 contains 14 residues. Germline lookup yields CDR1 MNHEY and CDR2 SVGAGI. CDR3: CASSPGLGTDTQYF. The CDR3, as DNA: TGTGCCAGCAGCCCGGGACTGGGCACAGATACGCAGTATTTT.

The chain couples TRBV6-5 to TRBJ1-2, with TRBD1 identical over 9 bases. The junction had 6 bases not matched to a gene; V was cut back by 7 bases and J by 6 bases. Germline V gene data show CDR1 as MNHEY and CDR2 as SVGAGI. This CDR3 spans 13 amino acids. The CDR3 nucleotides are TGTGCCAGCACCGGACAGGGGCTAAATGGCTACACCTTC. Translated, it gives CASTGQGLNGYTF.

This clone showed up just once. The chain carries TRBV10-3 and TRBJ2-7; no definite D call. Trimming took 2 bases from V and 5 from J, leaving 13 bases between them. The CDR3 length is 14 residues. CDR1 and CDR2 (germline): ENHRY, SYGVKD. DNA of the CDR3: TGTGCCATCAGTGAGGGACCCGAAAAGGACGAGCAGTACTTC. The encoded protein is CAISEGPEKDEQYF.